This entry describes one TCR beta chain. This sample was taken from a study of blood T cell repertoires in COVID-19. Study background: The United States, Italy and Spain supplied acute and convalescent COVID-19 samples. Sample material is recorded as cDNA or gDNA derived from T cells, B-cell-depleted T cells, or PBMCs.

Trimming took 4 bases from V and 5 from J; bases not matched to a gene: 3. In germline, CDR1 is SNHLY, CDR2 FYNNEI. The CDR3 is made up of 14 amino acids. Produced via immunoSEQ multiplex PCR; TCRdb's table is partial and in-frame only. The sample lists roughly 97,000 clones; roughly 80% were seen once. This TCR was recovered from a man aged 55 to 70 with acute or convalescent COVID-19. Sequenced input: peripheral blood. The rearrangement joins TRBV2 to TRBJ1-1, with 11 bases matching TRBD1. As DNA, the CDR3 is TGTGCCAGCAGTGTAGGGACAGGGGGTACTGAAGCTTTCTTT. Residues: CASSVGTGGTEAFF.